Listed below are T cell receptor beta chains from one sample, sequenced in a study of T-cell memory formation after mild COVID-19. TCRdb reanalysed the 5' RACE reads using MiXCR and keeps one entry per CDR3 protein. Of approximately 250,000 distinct CDR3 sequences listed, around 17% were seen once; the top ten hold 22%. Sequencing was done on a sample of PBMCs or a T cell subset sorted from them (not recorded which). Source of these receptors: a man aged 18 to 30 who had mild COVID-19 (a few samples of this study predate the infection). Cell type and time point are not known. Both conserved end residues are part of each CDR3. The D gene is left open where the match is weak. The listing skips clone size in some rows; elsewhere it reads once, few, many or a size class.

length,D,V,size,J,CDR3,DNA
13,.,TRBV7-2,many,TRBJ2-3,CASSLPGTDTQYF,TGTGCCAGCAGCTTACCGGGAACAGATACGCAGTATTTT
11,.,TRBV29-1,few,TRBJ2-7,CSVRTTYEQYF,TGCAGCGTTCGGACCACCTACGAGCAGTACTTC
14,.,TRBV27,few,TRBJ2-3,CASSFGYSTDTQYF,TGTGCCAGCAGTTTTGGTTATAGCACAGATACGCAGTATTTT
16,.,TRBV9,few,TRBJ1-6,CASSFSGTAWNSPLHF,TGTGCCAGCAGCTTTTCCGGGACTGCGTGGAATTCACCCCTCCACTTT
12,.,TRBV10-3,few,TRBJ2-3,CAISDFVDTQYF,TGTGCCATCAGTGATTTTGTAGATACGCAGTATTTT
15,.,TRBV7-9,few,TRBJ1-1,CASSLGSARLTEAFF,TGTGCCAGCAGCTTAGGATCGGCGCGACTCACTGAAGCTTTCTTT
15,TRBD1,TRBV7-8,.,TRBJ2-2,CASRQGQGPTGELFF,TGTGCCAGCAGACAAGGACAGGGGCCCACCGGGGAGCTGTTTTTT
14,.,TRBV19,.,TRBJ1-6,CASSNTGFNSPLHF,TGTGCCAGTAGTAATACCGGGTTCAATTCACCCCTCCACTTT
16,.,TRBV7-3,.,TRBJ1-6,CASSRNGPRNNSPLHF,TGTGCCAGCAGCCGCAACGGACCGCGGAATAATTCACCCCTCCACTTT
13,.,TRBV6-5,.,TRBJ1-2,CASSSSRAQGYTF,.
12,.,TRBV4-1,few,TRBJ2-1,CASSHRGEKQFF,TGCGCCAGCAGCCACCGGGGAGAAAAGCAGTTCTTC
17,.,TRBV4-2,.,TRBJ1-2,CASSQDLGQVLYYGYTF,TGTGCCAGCAGCCAAGATTTGGGGCAGGTACTTTACTATGGCTACACCTTC
16,.,TRBV7-6,few,TRBJ2-3,CASSLGGSGWVDTQYF,TGTGCCAGCAGCTTAGGGGGTAGCGGTTGGGTAGATACGCAGTATTTT
18,TRBD1,TRBV28,few,TRBJ1-1,CASSLIVGTGSWNTEAFF,TGTGCCAGCAGTTTAATAGTTGGGACAGGGAGTTGGAACACTGAAGCTTTCTTT
14,TRBD1,TRBV6-5,.,TRBJ2-1,CATGRDSSYNEQFF,TGTGCCACCGGACGGGACAGCTCCTACAATGAGCAGTTCTTC
16,TRBD2,TRBV7-6,.,TRBJ2-1,CASSWRTSGIYNEQFF,TGTGCCAGCAGCTGGCGGACTAGCGGGATCTACAATGAGCAGTTCTTC
12,.,TRBV15,.,TRBJ2-3,CATSRRVDTQYF,TGTGCCACCAGCAGAAGGGTAGATACGCAGTATTTT
13,.,TRBV7-6,.,TRBJ2-5,CASSGWGEETQYF,TGTGCCAGCTCGGGGTGGGGAGAAGAGACCCAGTACTTC
14,TRBD2,TRBV6-2/TRBV6-3,.,TRBJ2-7,CASSPGLALGEQYF,TGTGCCAGCAGTCCCGGACTAGCTCTAGGAGAGCAGTACTTC
14,.,TRBV12-3/TRBV12-4,few,TRBJ2-7,CASSLVGPRGEQYF,TGTGCCAGCAGTTTAGTAGGCCCCCGCGGCGAGCAGTACTTC
14,.,TRBV4-1,few,TRBJ2-3,CASSQGLGVDTQYF,TGCGCCAGCAGCCAGGGGTTGGGTGTAGATACGCAGTATTTT
16,TRBD1,TRBV10-3,few,TRBJ1-6,CAISGLAGGLGSPLHF,TGTGCCATCAGTGGTTTAGCAGGGGGTCTCGGGTCACCCCTCCACTTT
14,.,TRBV10-2,few,TRBJ2-2,CASRPAQITGELFF,TGCGCCAGCAGACCGGCACAAATCACCGGGGAGCTGTTTTTT
15,.,TRBV5-1,few,TRBJ1-5,CASSLDNGPYQPQHF,TGCGCCAGCAGCTTGGACAACGGGCCGTATCAGCCCCAGCATTTT
12,.,TRBV7-9,few,TRBJ1-1,CASSLYGSGAFF,TGTGCCAGCAGCTTATATGGGTCAGGAGCTTTCTTT
17,.,TRBV23-1,.,TRBJ2-3,CASSQCPWAGPTDTQYF,TGCGCCAGCAGTCAATGTCCGTGGGCAGGCCCCACAGATACGCAGTATTTT